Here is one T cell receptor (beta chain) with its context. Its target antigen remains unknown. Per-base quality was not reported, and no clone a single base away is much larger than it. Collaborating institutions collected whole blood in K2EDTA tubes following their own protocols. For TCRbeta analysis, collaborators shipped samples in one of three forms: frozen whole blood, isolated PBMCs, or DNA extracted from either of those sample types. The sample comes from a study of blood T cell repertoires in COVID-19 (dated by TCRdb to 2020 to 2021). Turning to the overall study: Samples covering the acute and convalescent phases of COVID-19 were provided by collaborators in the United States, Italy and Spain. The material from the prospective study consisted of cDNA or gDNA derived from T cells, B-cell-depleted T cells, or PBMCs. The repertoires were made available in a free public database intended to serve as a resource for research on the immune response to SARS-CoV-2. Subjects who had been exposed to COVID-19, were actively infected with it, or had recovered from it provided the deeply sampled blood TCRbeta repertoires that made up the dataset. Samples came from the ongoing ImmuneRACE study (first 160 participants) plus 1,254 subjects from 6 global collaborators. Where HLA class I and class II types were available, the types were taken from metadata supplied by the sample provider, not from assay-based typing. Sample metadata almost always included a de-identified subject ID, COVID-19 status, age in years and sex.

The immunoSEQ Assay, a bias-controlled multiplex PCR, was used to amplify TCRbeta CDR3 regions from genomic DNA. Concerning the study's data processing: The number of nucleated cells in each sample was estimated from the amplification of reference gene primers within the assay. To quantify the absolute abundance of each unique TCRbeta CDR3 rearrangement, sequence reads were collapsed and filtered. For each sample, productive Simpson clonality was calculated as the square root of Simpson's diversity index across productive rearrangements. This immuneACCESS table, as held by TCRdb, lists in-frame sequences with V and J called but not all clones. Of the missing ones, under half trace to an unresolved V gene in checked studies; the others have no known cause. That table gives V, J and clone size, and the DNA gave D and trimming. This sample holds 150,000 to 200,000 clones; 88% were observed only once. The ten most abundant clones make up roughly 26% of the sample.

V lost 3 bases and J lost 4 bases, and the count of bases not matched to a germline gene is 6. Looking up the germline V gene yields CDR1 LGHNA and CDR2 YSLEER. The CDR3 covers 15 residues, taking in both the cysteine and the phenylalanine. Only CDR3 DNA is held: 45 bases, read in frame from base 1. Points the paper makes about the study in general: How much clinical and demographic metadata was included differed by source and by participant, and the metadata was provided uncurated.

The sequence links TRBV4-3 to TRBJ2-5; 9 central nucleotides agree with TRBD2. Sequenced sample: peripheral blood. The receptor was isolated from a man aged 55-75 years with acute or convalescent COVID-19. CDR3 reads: CASSQRWREGETQYF. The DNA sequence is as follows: TGCGCCAGCAGCCAGAGATGGCGGGAGGGAGAGACCCAGTACTTC.